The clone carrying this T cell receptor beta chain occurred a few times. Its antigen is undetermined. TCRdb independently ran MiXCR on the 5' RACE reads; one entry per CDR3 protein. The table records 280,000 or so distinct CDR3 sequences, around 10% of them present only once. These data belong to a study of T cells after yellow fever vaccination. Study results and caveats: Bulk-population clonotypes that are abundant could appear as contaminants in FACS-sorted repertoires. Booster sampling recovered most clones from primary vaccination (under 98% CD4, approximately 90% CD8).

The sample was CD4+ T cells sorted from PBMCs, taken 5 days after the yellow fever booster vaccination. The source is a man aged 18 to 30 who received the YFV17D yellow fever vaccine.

In DNA form, the CDR3 reads TGCAGTGCTAGGAGTAGCGGGGGGGCCCCCGATACGCAGTATTTT. As protein: CSARSSGGAPDTQYF. The chain recombines TRBV20-1 with TRBJ2-3, with TRBD2 identical over 11 bases. V was pared by 3 bases and J by 6 bases, with 8 bases of the junction left unmatched. The CDR3 covers 15 residues. Germline V lookup: CDR1 DFQATT, CDR2 SNEGSKA (reference sequence).